This T cell receptor (beta chain) derives from a study of shared clonotypes between healthy human individuals (TCRdb year 2020). Study-wide context: Two women and three men aged 18 to 49 years were included in the cohort. For each donor, CD4 naive and CD4 memory were each run on three plates, CD8 naive on two plates, and CD8 memory on one plate. Each donor's leukapheresis produced roughly between about 0.9 and 9.5 billion PBMCs. To estimate repertoire size and how much clonotypes are shared between individuals, the study performed deep sequencing of blood TCR repertoires from a handful of healthy adults. Libraries were prepared and TCR repertoires were sequenced by different laboratories using diverse techniques, in order to increase sequencing depth and limit assay-specific biases. The paper as a whole reports these results and caveats: Sampling was limited to blood, and TCR repertoires in tissue likely differ from TCR repertoires in blood. Higher generation probabilities were observed for clonotypes shared by all four sorted-subset donors than for non-shared clonotypes. Naive subsets generally had larger estimated clonotype richness than memory subsets did. When a few donors were compared, the shared fraction of clonotypes was about 5% for naive CD4, approximately 3.5% for naive CD8, roughly 2.3% for memory CD4, and less than 0.5% for memory CD8. Pairwise subsampling indicated that sequencing depth was expected to affect the degree of clonotype sharing among donors. The genetic and exposure-history diversity represented was limited by the small number of donors. Even with the large sequencing depth, rarefaction of the sorted-subset datasets indicated that sequencing was incomplete.

The donors were healthy, HIV-negative adults with no recently reported acute infections or vaccinations. All donors were Caucasian adults living in Nashville, Tennessee, USA. CD4+ T cells were enriched by magnetic negative selection, after which naive cells were positively selected on CD45RA and the negative fraction was taken as the memory subset. Blood was collected by leukapheresis, and PBMCs were isolated by Ficoll-Histopaque density gradient centrifugation and then cryopreserved in liquid nitrogen vapor phase. Purity and quantity of every magnetically sorted T cell population were checked by analytical flow cytometry. Each sorted fraction had its genomic DNA isolated and then quantified by UV absorbance on a Nanodrop 2000c. Using the deep immunoSEQ assay, multiplex PCR amplified TCR CDR3 regions from genomic DNA. For each cell subset, the extracted genomic DNA was distributed evenly across all wells of several immunoSEQ 96-well plates, and each plate served as one replicate. Each replicate PCR for sorted subsets received about 210 ng genomic DNA, equal to tens of thousands of T cell genomes. Purified libraries were quantified with a Qubit 3.0 fluorometer, sized on a Bioanalyzer 2100, and re-quantified with the KAPA Library Quantification kit. Every immunoSEQ 96-well plate was sequenced on a dedicated single-read 150-cycle Illumina NextSeq 550 flow cell. From the authors' description of their analysis: The immunoSEQ output contained only junctional sequences without quality scores, so filtering could not match that applied to full-length reads. To assign V/J genes and CDR3, sequences were annotated against IMGT germline references using PyIR, a Python wrapper for IgBLAST v1.9. Reads were filtered out if the reads had weak V/J assignments (E-value above 1e-6), no CDR3, stop codons, out-of-frame junctions, or ambiguous translated residues. A V3J clonotype was defined by an identical inferred V gene, J gene, and CDR3 amino acid sequence. To compute the percentage overlap between repertoires, the number of shared unique clonotypes was divided by the size of the smaller repertoire. Three approaches were used to assess repertoire richness: RTK rarefaction, the Chao1 estimator, and Recon v2.1 estimates of unobserved clonotypes. For all TCRbeta clonotypes obtained by the gDNA method from a handful of donors, generation probabilities were computed with OLGA. The clones in this table, taken by TCRdb from immuneACCESS, are in-frame only. Not every clone is retained; where verified, under half of the shortfall comes from an unresolved V gene, and the cause of the rest is unknown. V and J calls and clone size come straight from that table; D and trimming were deduced from the DNA. The sample profile shows roughly 1,500,000 clones; 98% of them were found once. Less than 0.55% of the sample rests with the top ten.

Turning to this clone: The antigen it binds to is not known. Per-base qualities were not stored, and no clone one base away is much larger.

The germline V gene sets CDR1 to SGHTS and CDR2 to YDEGEE. The junction carries 13 bases between V and J, which are trimmed by 2 bases and 4 bases respectively. From the cysteine through the phenylalanine, the CDR3 covers 14 amino acids. Just the 42-base CDR3 DNA is kept, in frame starting at base 1. Sequencing was carried out using naive CD4+ T cells sorted from blood. Read against the paper, the sample's cell subset or site label means: CD45RA+ positively selected. The receptor comes from a young man in good health. The rearranged chain carries TRBV5-8 and TRBJ2-7; the D gene cannot be resolved reliably. The nucleotides read TGTGCCAGCAGCTTTCTGCAAGGGCTTTACGAGCAGTACTTC. Its protein is CASSFLQGLYEQYF. This CDR3, with the reference TRBV5-8 and TRBJ2-7 proteins standing in past its ends, gives the full variable domain EAGVTQSPTHLIKTRGQQATLRCSPISGHTSVYWYQQALGLGLQFLLWYDEGEERNRGNFPPRFSGRQFPNYSSELNVNALELEDSALYLCASSFLQGLYEQYFGPGTRLTVT.